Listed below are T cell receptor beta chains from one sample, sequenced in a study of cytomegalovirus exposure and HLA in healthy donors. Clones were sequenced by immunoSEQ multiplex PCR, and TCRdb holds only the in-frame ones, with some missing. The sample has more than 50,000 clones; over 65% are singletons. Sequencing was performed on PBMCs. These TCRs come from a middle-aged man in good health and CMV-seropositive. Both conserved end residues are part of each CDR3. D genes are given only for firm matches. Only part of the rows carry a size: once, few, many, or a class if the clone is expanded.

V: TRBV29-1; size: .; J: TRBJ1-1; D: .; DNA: TGCAGCGTTACACAGGGCGGCACTGAAGCTTTCTTT; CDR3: CSVTQGGTEAFF
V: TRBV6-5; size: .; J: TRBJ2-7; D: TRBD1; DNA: TGTGCCAGCAGTTATCAGGGGGCAAGGTACGAGCAGTACTTC; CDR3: CASSYQGARYEQYF
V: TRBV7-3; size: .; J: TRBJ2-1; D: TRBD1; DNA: TGTGCCAGCAGCTCCGGACAGGGCCACAATGAGCAGTTCTTC; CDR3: CASSSGQGHNEQFF
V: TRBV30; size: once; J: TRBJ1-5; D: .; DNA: TGTGCCTGGAGTTCCTGGGACGGCGGGGTCCAGCCCCAGCATTTT; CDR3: CAWSSWDGGVQPQHF
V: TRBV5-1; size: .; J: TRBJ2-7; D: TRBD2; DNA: TGCGCCAGCCACCCCGATGGTAGCGGGGTCTACGAGCAGTACTTC; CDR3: CASHPDGSGVYEQYF
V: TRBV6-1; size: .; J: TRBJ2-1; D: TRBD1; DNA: TGTGCCAGCAGTGAAAGGACAGGGCTTTTGGAGCAGTTCTTC; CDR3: CASSERTGLLEQFF
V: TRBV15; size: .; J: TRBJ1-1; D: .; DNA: TGTGCCACCAGCAGAGATCAGGGATCCGAAGCTTTCTTT; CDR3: CATSRDQGSEAFF
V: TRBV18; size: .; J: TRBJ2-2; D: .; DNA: TGTGCCAGCTCATGGGACATACCGAACACCGGGGAGCTGTTTTTT; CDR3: CASSWDIPNTGELFF
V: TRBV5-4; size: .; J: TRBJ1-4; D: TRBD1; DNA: TGTGCCGGCAAATCAGGGGGCCCTAATGAAAAACTGTTTTTT; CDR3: CAGKSGGPNEKLFF
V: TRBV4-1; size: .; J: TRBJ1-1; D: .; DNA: TGCGCCAGCAGCCCCCCGAGGGAGAACACTGAAGCTTTCTTT; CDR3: CASSPPRENTEAFF
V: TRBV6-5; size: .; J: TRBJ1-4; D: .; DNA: TGTGCCAGCAGTTACTCAAGGGAGTTCGAAAAACTGTTTTTT; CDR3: CASSYSREFEKLFF
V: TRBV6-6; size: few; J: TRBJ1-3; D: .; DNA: TGTGCCAGCAGTTTCTTTCAGGGGAAAAAGGGTTCTTTGGGATATTTT; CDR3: CASSFFQGKKGSLGYF
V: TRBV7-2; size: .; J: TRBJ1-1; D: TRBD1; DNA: TGTGCCAGCAGCTTCGACACAACAGGGGACGGCACTGAAGCTTTCTTT; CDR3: CASSFDTTGDGTEAFF